These T cell receptor beta chains were read from a single sample in a study of T cell clusters in autoimmune cytopenias. TCRdb reprocessed the multiplex PCR reads, with one entry per CDR3 protein and no DNA. The sample is made up of about 5,000 distinct CDR3 sequences, and the top ten hold about a quarter of it. These data also formed part of another study, on T cell repertoires in aging, cancer and after chemotherapy.

Sequencing was done on a sample of peripheral blood. Receptors were obtained from a human donor in good health. CDR3s include the opening cysteine and the closing phenylalanine or tryptophan. Size is stated for part of the rows, as once, few or many counts, or as a class when the clone is expanded.

-	TRBV6-1	16	TRBJ2-5	CASTLGGAGIGETQYF
medium-sized	TRBV29-1	13	TRBJ2-3	CSVRQGGTDTQYF
-	TRBV20-1	15	TRBJ2-3	CSATLAGVGTDTQYF
medium-sized	TRBV10-3	14	TRBJ2-1	CAIRGTGGTNEQFF
-	TRBV20-1	13	TRBJ1-2	CSAAEGAGYGYTF
medium-sized	TRBV19	16	TRBJ1-4	CATRGDSLLRDEKLFF
-	TRBV9	15	TRBJ1-6	CASSVGDRGNSPLHF
-	TRBV27	17	TRBJ1-5	CASSLRQRPTPSQPQHF
-	TRBV11-2	12	TRBJ2-5	CASRWAQETQYF
-	TRBV4-1	17	TRBJ1-1	CASSQSGAPVVNTEAFF
-	TRBV11-2	12	TRBJ1-6	CASSLDRGTLHF
medium-sized	TRBV27	15	TRBJ1-6	CASSLGPGGNSPLHF
medium-sized	TRBV19	15	TRBJ2-7	CASSSGPPETYEQYF
-	TRBV5-1	13	TRBJ2-3	CASSLTGLDTQYF
-	TRBV5-1	15	TRBJ2-1	CASSSTSGSYNEQFF
-	TRBV20-1	14	TRBJ1-1	CSARTGGPVTEAFF
-	TRBV7-9	18	TRBJ2-2	CASSTPGTGGANTGELFF